Below are 15 T cell receptor beta chains sequenced from a single sample in a study of a mutant IDH1 vaccine in newly diagnosed glioma. The method was immunoSEQ multiplex PCR; TCRdb's version includes in-frame clones alone and lacks a portion of them. The table records approximately 70,000 clones, approximately 85% of them present only once. The sample's time point: baseline, week 1 (first vaccination visit). Indicated treatment: pre-vaccination baseline after standard-of-care therapy. The specimen was PBMCs, collected from a glioma patient treated with radiotherapy, temozolomide or both. Every receptor here comes from a man aged 50-59 years with glioma.

This clone has only one observation. The CDR3 DNA is TGCGCCAGCAGCCAAGGGGGCGGGGGGGCTGAGACCCAGTACTTC. Translated: CASSQGGGGAETQYF. This chain uses TRBV4-1 with TRBJ2-5; 9 positions match TRBD2. The CDR3 covers 15 residues. J lost 5 bases, V lost 1 base, and 5 bases had no gene match. Germline CDR1 reads MGHRA; CDR2 reads YSYEKL.

V usage is TRBV6-1 and J usage is TRBJ1-5, with TRBD1 as a possible D gene (5 bases). V gave up 7 bases and J gave up 7 bases, with 14 bases separating them. This CDR3 comprises 13 residues. From germline, CDR1 is MNHNS and CDR2 SASEGT. The CDR3 DNA is TGTGCCAGCACCGTGGGGAGGGGCCAGCCCCAGCATTTT. It codes for CASTVGRGQPQHF.

CDR3 in DNA: TGTGCCAGCAGCCCAGGGGTAGCGGGGGGAGAGACCCAGTACTTC. It yields the protein CASSPGVAGGETQYF. The rearrangement joins TRBV9 to TRBJ2-5; 10 bases are a match to TRBD2. V shed 4 bases, J shed 4 bases, and the junction held 7 bases outside the gene matches. The CDR3 contains 15 residues. CDR1 is SGDLS and CDR2 is YYNGEE in the germline V gene.

The genes are TRBV10-3 and TRBJ1-5; 7 positions match TRBD1. Germline CDR1 reads ENHRY; CDR2 reads SYGVKD. Losses at the gene ends were 6 bases for V and 6 bases for J; bases not matched to a gene: 11. This CDR3 is 15 amino acids long. In nucleotides, the CDR3 is TGTGCCATCAGCTCGACAGGGCTCCTAGGTCAGCCCCAGCATTTT. It codes for CAISSTGLLGQPQHF.

The chain couples TRBV11-2 to TRBJ1-4; 7 nucleotides agree with TRBD1. This CDR3 has 14 residues. V shed 4 bases, J shed 3 bases, and the junction held 2 bases outside the gene matches. Per the germline V gene, CDR1 is SGHAT and CDR2 is FQNNGV. CDR3 bases: TGTGCCAGCAGCTGGGACAGATCTAATGAAAAACTGTTTTTT. It specifies CASSWDRSNEKLFF.

In nucleotides, the CDR3 is TGTGCCAGCAGCCCACCAGCTAGCGGGGTCTTGGAGCAGTACTTC. It codes for CASSPPASGVLEQYF. The chain carries TRBV7-9 and TRBJ2-7; 9 bases fit TRBD2. Germline V gene data show CDR1 as SEHNR and CDR2 as FQNEAQ (reference sequence). CDR3 length: 15 residues. Trimming cost V 5 bases and J 7 bases; bases outside gene matches: 12. The full variable domain, in which reference TRBV7-9 and TRBJ2-7 provide the parts outside the CDR3, is DTGVSQNPRHKITKRGQNVTFRCDPISEHNRLYWYRQTLGQGPEFLTYFQNEAQLEKSRLLSDRFSAERPKGSFSTLEIQRTEQGDSAMYLCASSPPASGVLEQYFGPGTRLTVT.

Only one count was recorded for this clone. This chain links TRBV9 with TRBJ1-2, with D possibly matching TRBD1 (6 bases). Per the germline V gene, CDR1 is SGDLS and CDR2 is YYNGEE. V lost 4 bases, J lost 4 bases, and 20 bases lay in between. This CDR3 contains 16 residues. CDR3 sequence: CASSSRTPVTGYGYTF. The CDR3 coding sequence is TGTGCCAGCAGCTCACGAACCCCCGTGACAGGCTATGGCTACACCTTC. Variable domain in full (rest from reference TRBV9 and TRBJ1-2): DSGVTQTPKHLITATGQRVTLRCSPRSGDLSVYWYQQSLDQGLQFLIQYYNGEERAKGNILERFSAQQFPDLHSELNLSSLELGDSALYFCASSSRTPVTGYGYTFGSGTRLTVV.

This clone appeared a single time. The V call is TRBV9, the J call TRBJ2-5, with a weak D call TRBD1 (6 bases). The CDR3 runs to 15 residues. Germline CDR1 SGDLS, CDR2 YYNGEE. Trimming pared 0 bases from V and 1 base from J, leaving 10 bases between. The CDR3 loop reads CASSVARGIQETQYF. CDR3 in DNA: TGTGCCAGCAGCGTAGCTAGGGGGATCCAAGAGACCCAGTACTTC.

This rearrangement joins TRBV28 to TRBJ1-1; unclear D gene. From germline, CDR1 is MDHEN and CDR2 SYDVKM. The CDR3 is 11 amino acids. Trimming left V 10 bases short and J 0 bases short, with 6 bases between. CDR3 loop: CATTLNTEAFF. CDR3 in DNA: TGTGCCACCACTTTGAACACTGAAGCTTTCTTT.

The chain employs TRBV19 and TRBJ1-5, with a weak D call TRBD1 (5 bases). Trimming pared 1 base from V and 2 bases from J, leaving 12 bases between. Germline-derived CDR1 and CDR2 are LNHDA and SQIVND (reference sequence). The CDR3 covers 16 residues. CDR3 in DNA: TGTGCCAGTAGTATAGGAGGGGATCTTCGCAATCAGCCCCAGCATTTT. Amino acid sequence: CASSIGGDLRNQPQHF.

The rearrangement joins TRBV5-1 to TRBJ1-2; possible D gene TRBD1, 5 bases. Germline loops: CDR1 SGHRS, CDR2 YFSETQ. V dropped 0 bases and J dropped 3 bases, with 15 bases sitting between them. The CDR3 loop spans 16 amino acids. This CDR3 is CASSLGRFSGHYGYTF. DNA for the CDR3: TGCGCCAGCAGCTTGGGTCGGTTCTCAGGGCACTATGGCTACACCTTC.

The chain combines TRBV28 with TRBJ2-5; D remains ambiguous. This CDR3 is 9 amino acids long. In germline, CDR1 is MDHEN, CDR2 SYDVKM. The V gene lost 4 bases and the J gene lost 13 bases, with 7 bases spanning the gap. Here the CDR3 DNA reads TGTGCCAGCAGTTCGCCTGGGTACTTC. This gives the protein CASSSPGYF.

The rearrangement links TRBV19 to TRBJ1-5; D unresolved. V was clipped by 3 bases and J by 5 bases, with 8 bases between them. The CDR3 has 13 amino acids. From germline, CDR1 is LNHDA and CDR2 SQIVND (reference sequence). The CDR3 coding sequence is TGTGCCAGTAGTATCCCCGAATATCAGCCCCAGCATTTT. This codes for CASSIPEYQPQHF. The full variable domain, with the rest looked up from reference TRBV19 and TRBJ1-5, is DGGITQSPKYLFRKEGQNVTLSCEQNLNHDAMYWYRQDPGQGLRLIYYSQIVNDFQKGDIAEGYSVSREKKESFPLTVTSAQKNPTAFYLCASSIPEYQPQHFGDGTRLSIL.

The chain carries TRBV28 and TRBJ1-1, with D hard to call. Germline lookup yields CDR1 MDHEN and CDR2 SYDVKM. CDR3 length: 13 amino acids. The germline V and J ends were trimmed by 6 bases and 14 bases, with 22 bases remaining between them. CDR3 bases: TGTGCCAGCAGCCGTCCGGGAGGAGGTGGACGCTTCTTT. Protein sequence: CASSRPGGGGRFF.

J is TRBJ2-2 and V is TRBV5-1; D is unresolved. Germline loops: CDR1 SGHRS, CDR2 YFSETQ. CDR3 size: 12 residues. The germline V and J ends were trimmed by 5 bases and 1 base, with 3 bases remaining between them. The CDR3 region has the DNA TGCGCCAGCAGAGGGAACACCGGGGAGCTGTTTTTT. Its protein is CASRGNTGELFF.